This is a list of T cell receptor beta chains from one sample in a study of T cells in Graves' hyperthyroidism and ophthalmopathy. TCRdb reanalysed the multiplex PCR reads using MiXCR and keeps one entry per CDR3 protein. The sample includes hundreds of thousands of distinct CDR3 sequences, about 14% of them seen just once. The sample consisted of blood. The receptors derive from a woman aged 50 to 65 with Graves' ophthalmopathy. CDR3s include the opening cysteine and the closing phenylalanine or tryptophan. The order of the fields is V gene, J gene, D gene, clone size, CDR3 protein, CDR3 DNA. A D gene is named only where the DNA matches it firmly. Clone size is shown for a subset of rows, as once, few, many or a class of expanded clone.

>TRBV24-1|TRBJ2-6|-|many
CATSEAGANVLTF
TGTGCCACCAGTGAGGCTGGGGCCAACGTCCTGACTTTC
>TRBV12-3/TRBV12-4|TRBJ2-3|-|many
CASSFKRRFTDTQYF
TGTGCCAGCAGTTTTAAGCGGAGATTCACAGATACGCAGTATTTT
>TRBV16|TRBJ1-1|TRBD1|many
CASSWGQGDTEAFF
TGTGCCAGCAGTTGGGGACAGGGGGACACTGAAGCTTTCTTT
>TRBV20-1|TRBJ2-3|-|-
CSAAKSPSTDTQYF
TGCAGTGCTGCCAAGTCCCCCAGCACAGATACGCAGTATTTT
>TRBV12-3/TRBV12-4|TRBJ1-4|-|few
CASSSRGGIHNEKLFF
TGTGCCAGCAGTTCCCGGGGGGGGATCCATAATGAAAAACTGTTTTTT
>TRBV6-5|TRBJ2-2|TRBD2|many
CASSYGTSGYANTGELFF
TGTGCCAGCAGTTACGGGACTAGCGGGTACGCGAACACCGGGGAGCTGTTTTTT
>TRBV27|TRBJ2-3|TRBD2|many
CASSLSSGRDPDTQYF
TGTGCCAGCAGTTTATCTAGCGGGAGAGACCCAGATACGCAGTATTTT
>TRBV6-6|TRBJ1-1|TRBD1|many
CASSYDDRGSWDTEAFF
TGTGCCAGCAGTTACGACGACAGGGGTAGTTGGGACACTGAAGCTTTCTTT
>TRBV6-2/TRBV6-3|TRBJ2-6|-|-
CASSYSSLRRGRANVLTF
TGTGCCAGCAGTTACTCGAGCCTCCGGCGAGGTAGGGCCAACGTCCTGACTTTC
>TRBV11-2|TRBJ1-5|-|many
CASSLDLGGAYSNQPQHF
TGTGCCAGCAGCTTAGATTTGGGGGGCGCCTATAGCAATCAGCCCCAGCATTTT
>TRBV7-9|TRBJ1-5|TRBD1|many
CASSFGTGLQPQHF
TGTGCCAGCAGCTTTGGGACAGGCTTACAGCCCCAGCATTTT
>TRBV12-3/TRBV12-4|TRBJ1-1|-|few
CASRYSLNTEAFF
TGTGCCAGCAGGTATAGCCTGAACACTGAAGCTTTCTTT
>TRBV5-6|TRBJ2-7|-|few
CASSPISNSYEQYF
TGTGCCAGCAGCCCCATCTCTAACTCCTACGAGCAGTACTTC
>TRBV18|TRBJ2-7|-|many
CASSPRTRGRDYEQYF
TGTGCCAGCTCACCACGGACTCGGGGGCGAGACTACGAGCAGTACTTC
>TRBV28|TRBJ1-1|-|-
CASTWGGWDTEAFF
TGTGCCAGCACCTGGGGGGGGTGGGACACTGAAGCTTTCTTT
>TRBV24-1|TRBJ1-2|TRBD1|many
CATSEGDRYGYTF
TGTGCCACCAGTGAAGGGGACAGATATGGCTACACCTTC
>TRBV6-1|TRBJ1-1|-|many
CASSFPRTEAFF
TGTGCCAGCAGTTTTCCGAGGACTGAAGCTTTCTTT
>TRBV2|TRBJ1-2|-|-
CASSDRGVSGYTF
TGTGCCAGCAGTGACAGGGGTGTCTCTGGCTACACCTTC
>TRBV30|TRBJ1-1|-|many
CAWNRGPTEAFF
TGTGCCTGGAACCGGGGCCCCACTGAAGCTTTCTTT
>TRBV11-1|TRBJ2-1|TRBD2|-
CASSPTGGSTYNEQFF
TGTGCCAGCAGCCCGACCGGCGGGAGCACCTACAATGAGCAGTTCTTC
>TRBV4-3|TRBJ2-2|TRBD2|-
CASSQELVAGGRVGELFF
TGCGCCAGCAGCCAAGAATTGGTAGCGGGAGGGCGAGTCGGGGAGCTGTTTTTT
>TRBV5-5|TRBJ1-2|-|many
CASSLYGGNYGYTF
TGTGCCAGCAGCTTGTATGGAGGAAACTATGGCTACACCTTC
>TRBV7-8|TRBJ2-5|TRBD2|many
CASSLGWAGAQETQYF
TGTGCCAGCAGCTTAGGGTGGGCGGGAGCCCAAGAGACCCAGTACTTC
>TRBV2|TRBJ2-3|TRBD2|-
CASSPQTGQGGLAGVDTQYF
TGTGCCAGCAGCCCCCAAACGGGACAGGGAGGACTAGCGGGAGTGGATACGCAGTATTTT
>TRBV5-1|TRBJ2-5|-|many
CASRDHTEGETQYF
TGCGCCAGCCGGGATCACACTGAAGGAGAGACCCAGTACTTC
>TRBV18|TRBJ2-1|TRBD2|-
CASSRGLAGAYNEQFF
TGTGCCAGCTCACGGGGACTAGCGGGAGCCTACAATGAGCAGTTCTTC